This T cell receptor (beta chain) was identified during a study of blood T cell repertoires in COVID-19. Across the whole study: From T cells, B-cell-depleted T cells, or PBMCs came the material, which was cDNA or gDNA.

The CDR3 is 13 residues long. CDR1 GTSNPN and CDR2 SVGIG come from the germline V gene (reference sequence). The ends were cut back, 1 base at V and 6 bases at J, with 12 bases in the middle. Original handling: Researchers report that nucleated cell counts were estimated from reference gene primer amplification. Some clones are missing from TCRdb's copy, which holds only in-frame ones; the method was immunoSEQ multiplex PCR. Clone size and the V and J calls come from that table; the DNA yielded D and trimming. Found here are tens of thousands of clones, more than 75% of them singletons; the top ten hold more than 0.9%.

This receptor was taken from a man in his 70s with acute or convalescent COVID-19. This chain connects TRBV30 to TRBJ1-2; D remains unclear. The sequenced sample was peripheral blood. This chain's CDR3 is CAWSGLKENGYTF. The CDR3 bases are TGTGCCTGGAGTGGTTTAAAGGAGAATGGCTACACCTTC.